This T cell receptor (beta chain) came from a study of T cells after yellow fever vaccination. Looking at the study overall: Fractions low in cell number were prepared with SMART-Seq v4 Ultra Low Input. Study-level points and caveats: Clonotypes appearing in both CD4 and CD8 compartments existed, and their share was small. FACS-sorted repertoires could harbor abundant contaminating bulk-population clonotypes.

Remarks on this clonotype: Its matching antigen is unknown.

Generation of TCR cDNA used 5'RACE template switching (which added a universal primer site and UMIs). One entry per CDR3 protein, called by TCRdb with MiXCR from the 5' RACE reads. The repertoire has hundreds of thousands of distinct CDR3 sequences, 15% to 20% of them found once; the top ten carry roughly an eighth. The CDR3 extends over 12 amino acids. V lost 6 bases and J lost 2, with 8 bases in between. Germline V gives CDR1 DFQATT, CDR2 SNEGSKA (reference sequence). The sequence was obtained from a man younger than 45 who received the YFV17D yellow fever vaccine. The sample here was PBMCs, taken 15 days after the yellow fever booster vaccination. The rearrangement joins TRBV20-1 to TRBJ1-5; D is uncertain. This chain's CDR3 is CSAVKGNQPQHF. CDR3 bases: TGCAGTGCCGTCAAGGGCAATCAGCCCCAGCATTTT.